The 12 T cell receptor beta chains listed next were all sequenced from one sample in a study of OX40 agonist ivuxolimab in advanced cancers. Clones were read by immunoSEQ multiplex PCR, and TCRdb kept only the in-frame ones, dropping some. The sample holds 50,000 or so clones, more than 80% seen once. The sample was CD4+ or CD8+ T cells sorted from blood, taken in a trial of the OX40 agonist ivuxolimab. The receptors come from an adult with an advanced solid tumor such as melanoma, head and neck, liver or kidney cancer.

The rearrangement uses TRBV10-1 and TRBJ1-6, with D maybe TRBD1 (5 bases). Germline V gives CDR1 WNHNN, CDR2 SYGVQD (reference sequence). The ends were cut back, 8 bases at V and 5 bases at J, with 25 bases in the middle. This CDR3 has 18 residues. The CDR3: CASVPRRQPLRDNSPLHF. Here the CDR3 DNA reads TGCGCCAGCGTTCCCCGTAGACAGCCTCTTAGAGATAATTCACCCCTCCACTTT.

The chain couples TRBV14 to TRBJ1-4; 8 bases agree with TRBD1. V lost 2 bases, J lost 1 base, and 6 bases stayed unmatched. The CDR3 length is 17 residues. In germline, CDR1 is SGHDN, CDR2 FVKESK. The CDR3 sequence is CASSQSGTGLTNEKLFF. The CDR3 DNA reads TGTGCCAGCAGCCAAAGTGGGACAGGATTAACTAATGAAAAACTGTTTTTT.

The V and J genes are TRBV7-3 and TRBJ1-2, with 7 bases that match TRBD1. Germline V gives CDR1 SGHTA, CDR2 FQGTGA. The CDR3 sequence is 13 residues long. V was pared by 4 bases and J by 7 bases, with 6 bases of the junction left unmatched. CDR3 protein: CASSSGQAGGYTF. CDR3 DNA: TGTGCCAGCAGCTCCGGACAGGCTGGTGGCTACACCTTC.

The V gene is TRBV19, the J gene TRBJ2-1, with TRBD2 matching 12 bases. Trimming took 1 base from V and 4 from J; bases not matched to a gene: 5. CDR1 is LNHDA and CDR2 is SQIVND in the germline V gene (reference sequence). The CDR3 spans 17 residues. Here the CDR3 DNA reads TGTGCCAGTAGTATAGTCTCGACTAGCGGGGGATACAATGAGCAGTTCTTC. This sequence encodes CASSIVSTSGGYNEQFF.

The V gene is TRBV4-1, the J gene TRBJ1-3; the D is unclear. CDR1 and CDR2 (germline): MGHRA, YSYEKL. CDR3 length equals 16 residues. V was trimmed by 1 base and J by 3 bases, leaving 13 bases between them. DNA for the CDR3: TGCGCCAGCAGCCAAGCTTTCGGGGTTAGTGGAAACACCATATATTTT. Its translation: CASSQAFGVSGNTIYF.

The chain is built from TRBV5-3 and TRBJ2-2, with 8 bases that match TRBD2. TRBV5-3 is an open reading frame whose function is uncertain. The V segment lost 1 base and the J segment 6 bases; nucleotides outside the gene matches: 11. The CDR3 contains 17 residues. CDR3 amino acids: CARSLSLRGLGAGELFF. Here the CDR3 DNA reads TGTGCCAGAAGCTTGTCCTTGCGGGGACTAGGGGCCGGGGAGCTGTTTTTT.

The CDR3, as DNA: TGCGCCAGCAGCTTGGTCGGGACAGGATATGGCTACACCTTC. Protein: CASSLVGTGYGYTF. The rearrangement joins TRBV5-1 to TRBJ1-2, with TRBD1 matching over 8 bases. Germline V gene lookup returns CDR1 SGHRS and CDR2 YFSETQ. The V gene end was trimmed by 0 bases and the J gene end by 5 bases; junction bases not matched to a gene: 3. This CDR3 region has 14 residues. Based on the CDR3 plus reference TRBV5-1 and TRBJ1-2, the full variable domain is KAGVTQTPRYLIKTRGQQVTLSCSPISGHRSVSWYQQTPGQGLQFLFEYFSETQRNKGNFPGRFSGRQFSNSRSEMNVSTLELGDSALYLCASSLVGTGYGYTFGSGTRLTVV.

CDR3 sequence: CASSQVFSPLHF. The DNA for the CDR3 is TGTGCCAGCTCTCAGGTGTTCTCACCCCTCCACTTT. The chain joins TRBV28 to TRBJ1-6; D unclear. V lost 8 bases, J lost 10 bases, and 12 bases lay in between. Per germline, CDR1 MDHEN and CDR2 SYDVKM. There are 12 residues in the CDR3.

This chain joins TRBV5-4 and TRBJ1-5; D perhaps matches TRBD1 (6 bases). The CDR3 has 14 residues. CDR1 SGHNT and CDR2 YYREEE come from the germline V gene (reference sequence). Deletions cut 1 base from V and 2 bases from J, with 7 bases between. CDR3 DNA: TGTGCCAGCAGCTTGTCAGGGGGCAATCAGCCCCAGCATTTT. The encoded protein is CASSLSGGNQPQHF. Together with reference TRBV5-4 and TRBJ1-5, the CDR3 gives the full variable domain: ETGVTQSPTHLIKTRGQQVTLRCSSQSGHNTVSWYQQALGQGPQFIFQYYREEENGRGNFPPRFSGLQFPNYSSELNVNALELDDSALYLCASSLSGGNQPQHFGDGTRLSIL.

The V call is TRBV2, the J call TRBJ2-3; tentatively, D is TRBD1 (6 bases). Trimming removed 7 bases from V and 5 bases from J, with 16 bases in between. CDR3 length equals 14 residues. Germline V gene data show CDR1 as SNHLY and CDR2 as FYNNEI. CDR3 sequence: CASTQGINRDTQYF. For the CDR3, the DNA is TGTGCCAGCACCCAGGGGATTAATAGAGATACGCAGTATTTT.

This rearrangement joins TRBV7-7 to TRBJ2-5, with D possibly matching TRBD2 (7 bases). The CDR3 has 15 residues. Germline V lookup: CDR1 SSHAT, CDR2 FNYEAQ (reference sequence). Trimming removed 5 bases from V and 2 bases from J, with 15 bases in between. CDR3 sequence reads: CASSPTAGTQETQYF. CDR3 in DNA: TGTGCCAGCAGCCCAACAGCGGGGACACAAGAGACCCAGTACTTC.

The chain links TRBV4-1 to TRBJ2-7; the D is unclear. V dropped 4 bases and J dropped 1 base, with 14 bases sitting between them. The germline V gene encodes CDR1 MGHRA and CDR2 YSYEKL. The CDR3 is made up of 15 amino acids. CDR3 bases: TGCGCCAGCAGCCCCACGGACCGCCGTTCCTACGAGCAGTACTTC. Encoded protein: CASSPTDRRSYEQYF.